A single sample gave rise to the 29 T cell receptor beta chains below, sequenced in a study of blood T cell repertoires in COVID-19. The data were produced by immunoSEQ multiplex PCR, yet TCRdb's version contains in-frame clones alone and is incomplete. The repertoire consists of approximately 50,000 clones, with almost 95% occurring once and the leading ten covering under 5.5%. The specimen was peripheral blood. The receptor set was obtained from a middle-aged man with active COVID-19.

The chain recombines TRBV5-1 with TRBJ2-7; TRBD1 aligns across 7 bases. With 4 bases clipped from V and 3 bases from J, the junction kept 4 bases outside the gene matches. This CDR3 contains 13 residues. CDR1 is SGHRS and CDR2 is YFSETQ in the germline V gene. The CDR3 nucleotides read TGCGCCAGCAGCGTGGGACAGAACTACGAGCAGTACTTC. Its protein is CASSVGQNYEQYF.

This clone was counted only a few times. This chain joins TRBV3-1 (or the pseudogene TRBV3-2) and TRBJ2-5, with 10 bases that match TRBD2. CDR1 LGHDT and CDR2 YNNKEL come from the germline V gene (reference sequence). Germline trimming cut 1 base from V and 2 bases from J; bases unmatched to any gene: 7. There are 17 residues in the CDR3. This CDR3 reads CASSQVFGTSVQETQYF. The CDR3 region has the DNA TGTGCCAGCAGCCAAGTTTTTGGGACTAGCGTTCAAGAGACCCAGTACTTC.

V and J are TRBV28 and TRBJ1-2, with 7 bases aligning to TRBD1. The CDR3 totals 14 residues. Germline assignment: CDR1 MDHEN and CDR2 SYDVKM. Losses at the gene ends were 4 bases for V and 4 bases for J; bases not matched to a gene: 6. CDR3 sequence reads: CASSSRDRLYGYTF. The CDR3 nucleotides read TGTGCCAGCAGTTCAAGGGACAGACTCTATGGCTACACCTTC.

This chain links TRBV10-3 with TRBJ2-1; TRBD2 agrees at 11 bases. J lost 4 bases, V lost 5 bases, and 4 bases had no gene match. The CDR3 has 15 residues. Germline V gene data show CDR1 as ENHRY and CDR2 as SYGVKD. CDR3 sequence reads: CAISLAGGSYNEQFF. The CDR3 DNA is TGTGCCATCAGTTTAGCGGGAGGGTCGTACAATGAGCAGTTCTTC.

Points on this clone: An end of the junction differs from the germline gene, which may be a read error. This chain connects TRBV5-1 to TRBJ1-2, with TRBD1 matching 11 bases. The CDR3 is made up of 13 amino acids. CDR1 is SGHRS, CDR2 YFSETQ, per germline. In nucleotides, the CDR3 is TGCGCCAGCAGCTTCCGGACAGGGGGCGTGCATGACTTC. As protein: CASSFRTGGVHDF.

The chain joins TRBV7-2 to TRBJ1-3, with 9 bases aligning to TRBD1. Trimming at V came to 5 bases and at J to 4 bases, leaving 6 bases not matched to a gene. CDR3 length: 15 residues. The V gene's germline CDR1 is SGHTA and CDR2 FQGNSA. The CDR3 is CASSPDRGTGNTIYF. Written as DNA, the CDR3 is TGTGCCAGCAGCCCCGACAGGGGGACAGGAAACACCATATATTTT.

Here the CDR3 reads CASSRGTSGRGLETQYF. DNA of the CDR3: TGTGCCAGCAGTCGCGGGACTAGCGGGAGGGGGCTGGAGACCCAGTACTTC. The chain carries TRBV27 and TRBJ2-5; 16 nucleotides match TRBD2. Germline V gene lookup returns CDR1 MNHEY and CDR2 SMNVEV (reference sequence). V was pared by 5 bases and J by 5 bases, with 8 bases of the junction left unmatched. This CDR3 comprises 17 residues.

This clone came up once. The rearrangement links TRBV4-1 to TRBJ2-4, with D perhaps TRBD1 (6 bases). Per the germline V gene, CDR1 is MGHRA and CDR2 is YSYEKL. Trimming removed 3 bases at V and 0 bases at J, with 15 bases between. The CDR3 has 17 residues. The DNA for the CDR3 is TGCGCCAGCAGCCACATATCAGGGGCGCGAGCCAAAAACATTCAGTACTTC. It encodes CASSHISGARAKNIQYF.

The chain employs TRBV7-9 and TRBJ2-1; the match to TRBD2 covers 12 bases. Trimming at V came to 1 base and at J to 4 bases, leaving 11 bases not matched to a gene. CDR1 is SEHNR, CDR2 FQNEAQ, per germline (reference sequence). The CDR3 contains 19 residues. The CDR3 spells CASSLGAPRLAGVYNEQFF. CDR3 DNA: TGTGCCAGCAGCTTAGGTGCTCCGAGACTAGCGGGAGTATACAATGAGCAGTTCTTC.

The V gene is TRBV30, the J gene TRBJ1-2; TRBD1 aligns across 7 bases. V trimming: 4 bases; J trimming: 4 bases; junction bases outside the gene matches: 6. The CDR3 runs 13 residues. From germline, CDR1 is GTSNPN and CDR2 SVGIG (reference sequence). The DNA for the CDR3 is TGTGCCTGGACTGGGGGGACAGCCTATGGCTACACCTTC. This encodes CAWTGGTAYGYTF.

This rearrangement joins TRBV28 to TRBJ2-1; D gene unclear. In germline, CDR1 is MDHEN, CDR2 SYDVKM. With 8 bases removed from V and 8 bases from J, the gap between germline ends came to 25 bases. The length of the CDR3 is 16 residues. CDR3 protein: CASSSLTRSLKYEQFF. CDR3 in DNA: TGTGCCAGCTCCTCTCTCACGAGATCTTTAAAGTATGAGCAGTTCTTC.

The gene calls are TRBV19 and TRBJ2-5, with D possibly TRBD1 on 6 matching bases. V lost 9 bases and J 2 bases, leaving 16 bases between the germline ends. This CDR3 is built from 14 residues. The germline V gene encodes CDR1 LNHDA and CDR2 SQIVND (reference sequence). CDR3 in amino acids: CASPEQGEQETQYF. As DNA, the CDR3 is TGTGCCAGCCCAGAACAGGGAGAGCAAGAGACCCAGTACTTC.

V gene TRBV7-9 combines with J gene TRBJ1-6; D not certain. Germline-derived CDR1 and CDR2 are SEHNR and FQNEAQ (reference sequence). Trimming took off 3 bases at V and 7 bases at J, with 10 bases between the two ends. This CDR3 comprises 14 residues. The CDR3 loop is CASSFQGENSPLHF. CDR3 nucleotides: TGTGCCAGCAGCTTTCAAGGAGAGAATTCACCCCTCCACTTT. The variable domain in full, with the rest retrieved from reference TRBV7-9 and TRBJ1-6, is DTGVSQNPRHKITKRGQNVTFRCDPISEHNRLYWYRQTLGQGPEFLTYFQNEAQLEKSRLLSDRFSAERPKGSFSTLEIQRTEQGDSAMYLCASSFQGENSPLHFGNGTRLTVT.

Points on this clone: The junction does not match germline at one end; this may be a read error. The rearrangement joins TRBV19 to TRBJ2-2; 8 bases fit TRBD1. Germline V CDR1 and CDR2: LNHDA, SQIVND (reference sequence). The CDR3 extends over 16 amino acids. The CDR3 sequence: CASSIKRTGNAGELFF. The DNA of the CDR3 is TGTGCCAGTAGTATAAAACGGACAGGGAACGCCGGGGAGCTGTTTTTT.

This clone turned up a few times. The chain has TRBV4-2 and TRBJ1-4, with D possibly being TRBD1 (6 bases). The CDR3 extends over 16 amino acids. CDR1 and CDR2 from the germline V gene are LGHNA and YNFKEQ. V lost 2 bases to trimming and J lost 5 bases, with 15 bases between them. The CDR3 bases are TGTGCCAGCAGCCAAAACCCGGGACAAGGGAATGAAAAACTGTTTTTT. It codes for CASSQNPGQGNEKLFF.

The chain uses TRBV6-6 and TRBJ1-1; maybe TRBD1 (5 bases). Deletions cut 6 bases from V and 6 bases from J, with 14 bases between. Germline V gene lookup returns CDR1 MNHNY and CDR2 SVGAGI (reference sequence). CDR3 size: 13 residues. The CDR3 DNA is TGTGCCAGCAGCCTGACGGGGGACTCTGAAGCTTTCTTT. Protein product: CASSLTGDSEAFF.

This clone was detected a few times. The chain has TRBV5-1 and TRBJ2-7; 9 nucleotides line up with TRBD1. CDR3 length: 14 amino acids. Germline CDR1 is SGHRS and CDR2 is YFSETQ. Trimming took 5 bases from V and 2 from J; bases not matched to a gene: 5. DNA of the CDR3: TGCGCCAGCAGTCCGGGACAGGGTGCCTACGAGCAGTACTTC. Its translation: CASSPGQGAYEQYF.

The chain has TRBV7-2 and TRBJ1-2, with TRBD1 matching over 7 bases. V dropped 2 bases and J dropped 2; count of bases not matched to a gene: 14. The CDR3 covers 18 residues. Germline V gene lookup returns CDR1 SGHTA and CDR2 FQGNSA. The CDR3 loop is CASSLTGTDLNRNYGYTF. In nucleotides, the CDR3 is TGTGCCAGCAGCTTAACCGGGACAGACCTGAATCGAAACTATGGCTACACCTTC. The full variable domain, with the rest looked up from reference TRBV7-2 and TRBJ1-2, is GAGVSQSPSNKVTEKGKDVELRCDPISGHTALYWYRQSLGQGLEFLIYFQGNSAPDKSGLPSDRFSAERTGGSVSTLTIQRTQQEDSAVYLCASSLTGTDLNRNYGYTFGSGTRLTVV.

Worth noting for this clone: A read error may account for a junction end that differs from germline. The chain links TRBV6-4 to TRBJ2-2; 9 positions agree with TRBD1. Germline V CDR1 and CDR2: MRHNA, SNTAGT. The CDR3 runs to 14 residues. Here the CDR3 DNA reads TGTGCCAGCAGTGGGACAGGGGACACTGGGGAGCTGTTTTTT. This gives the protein CASSGTGDTGELFF.

The CDR3: CASSYPGHTIYF. The CDR3 DNA sequence: TGTGCCAGCAGCTACCCAGGCCACACCATATATTTT. The chain recombines TRBV28 with TRBJ1-3; D uncertain. The CDR3 loop spans 12 amino acids. The ends were cut back, 6 bases at V and 8 bases at J, with 11 bases in the middle. From germline, CDR1 is MDHEN and CDR2 SYDVKM.

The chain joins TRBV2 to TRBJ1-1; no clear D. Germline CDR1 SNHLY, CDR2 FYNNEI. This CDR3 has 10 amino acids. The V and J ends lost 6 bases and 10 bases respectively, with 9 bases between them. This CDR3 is CASRTERAFF. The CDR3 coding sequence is TGTGCCAGCAGGACTGAAAGAGCTTTCTTT.

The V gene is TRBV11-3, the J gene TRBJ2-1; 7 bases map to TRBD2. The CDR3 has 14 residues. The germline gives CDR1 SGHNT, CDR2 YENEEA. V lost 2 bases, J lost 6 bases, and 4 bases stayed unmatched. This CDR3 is CASSLSGGGNEQFF. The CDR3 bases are TGTGCCAGCAGCTTATCTGGGGGGGGCAATGAGCAGTTCTTC.

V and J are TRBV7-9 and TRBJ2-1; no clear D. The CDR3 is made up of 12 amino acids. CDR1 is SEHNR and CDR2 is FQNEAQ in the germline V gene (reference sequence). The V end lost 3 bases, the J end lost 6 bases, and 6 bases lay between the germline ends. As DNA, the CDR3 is TGTGCCAGCAGCTTCTCCCCCAATGAGCAGTTCTTC. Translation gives CASSFSPNEQFF.

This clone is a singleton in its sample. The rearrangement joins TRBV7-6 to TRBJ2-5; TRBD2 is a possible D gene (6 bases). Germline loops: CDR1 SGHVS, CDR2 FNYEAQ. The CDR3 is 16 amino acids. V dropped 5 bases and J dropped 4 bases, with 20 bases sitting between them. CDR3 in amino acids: CASSPQRQGGGETQYF. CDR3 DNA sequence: TGTGCCAGCAGCCCCCAACGCCAGGGAGGAGGAGAGACCCAGTACTTC.

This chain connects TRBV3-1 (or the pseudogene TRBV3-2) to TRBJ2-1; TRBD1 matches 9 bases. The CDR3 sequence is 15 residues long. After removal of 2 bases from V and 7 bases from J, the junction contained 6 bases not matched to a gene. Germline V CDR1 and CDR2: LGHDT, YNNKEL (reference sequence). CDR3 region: CASSQTGQGRNEQFF. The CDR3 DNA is TGTGCCAGCAGCCAAACGGGACAGGGTAGGAATGAGCAGTTCTTC.

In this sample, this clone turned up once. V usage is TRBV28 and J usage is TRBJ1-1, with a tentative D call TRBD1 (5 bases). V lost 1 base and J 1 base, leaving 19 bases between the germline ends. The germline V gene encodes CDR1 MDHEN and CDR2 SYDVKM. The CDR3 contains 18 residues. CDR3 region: CASSLFRGIGSPNTEAFF. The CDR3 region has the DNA TGTGCCAGCAGTTTATTTCGGGGGATAGGCAGCCCGAACACTGAAGCTTTCTTT.

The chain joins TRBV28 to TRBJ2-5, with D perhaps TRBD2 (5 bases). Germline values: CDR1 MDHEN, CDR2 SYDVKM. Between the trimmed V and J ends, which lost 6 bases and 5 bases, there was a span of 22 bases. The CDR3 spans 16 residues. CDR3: CASRSGTRGGRETQYF. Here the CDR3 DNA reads TGTGCCAGCAGATCGGGAACGAGAGGCGGGCGGGAGACCCAGTACTTC.

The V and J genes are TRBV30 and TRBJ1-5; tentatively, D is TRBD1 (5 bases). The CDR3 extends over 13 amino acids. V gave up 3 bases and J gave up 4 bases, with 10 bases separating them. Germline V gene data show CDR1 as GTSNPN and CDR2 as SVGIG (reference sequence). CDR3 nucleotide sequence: TGTGCCTGGAGCCGACAGCATAATCAGCCCCAGCATTTT. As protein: CAWSRQHNQPQHF.

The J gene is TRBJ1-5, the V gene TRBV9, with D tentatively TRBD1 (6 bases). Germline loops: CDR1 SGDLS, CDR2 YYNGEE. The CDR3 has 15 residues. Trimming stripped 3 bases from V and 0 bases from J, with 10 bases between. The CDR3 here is CASSATGFSNQPQHF. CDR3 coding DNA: TGTGCCAGCAGCGCAACAGGGTTTAGCAATCAGCCCCAGCATTTT.